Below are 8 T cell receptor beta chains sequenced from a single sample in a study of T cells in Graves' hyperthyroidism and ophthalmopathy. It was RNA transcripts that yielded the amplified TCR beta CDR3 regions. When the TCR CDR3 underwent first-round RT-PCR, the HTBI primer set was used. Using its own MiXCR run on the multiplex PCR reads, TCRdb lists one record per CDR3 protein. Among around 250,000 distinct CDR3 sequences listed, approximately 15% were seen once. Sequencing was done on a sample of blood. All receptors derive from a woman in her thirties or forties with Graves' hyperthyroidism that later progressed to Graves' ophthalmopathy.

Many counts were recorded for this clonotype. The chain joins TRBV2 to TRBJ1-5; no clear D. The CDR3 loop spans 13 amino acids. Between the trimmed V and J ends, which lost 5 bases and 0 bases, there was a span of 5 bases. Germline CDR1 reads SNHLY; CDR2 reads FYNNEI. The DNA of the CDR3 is TGTGCCAGCAGTCGATATAGCAATCAGCCCCAGCATTTT. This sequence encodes CASSRYSNQPQHF.

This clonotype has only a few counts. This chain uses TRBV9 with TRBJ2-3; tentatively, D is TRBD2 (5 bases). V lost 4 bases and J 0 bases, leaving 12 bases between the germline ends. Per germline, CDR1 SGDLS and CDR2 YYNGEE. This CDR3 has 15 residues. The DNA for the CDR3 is TGTGCCAGCAGCACCAGGACGGGGAGCACAGATACGCAGTATTTT. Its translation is CASSTRTGSTDTQYF. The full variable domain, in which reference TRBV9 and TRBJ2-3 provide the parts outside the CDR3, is DSGVTQTPKHLITATGQRVTLRCSPRSGDLSVYWYQQSLDQGLQFLIQYYNGEERAKGNILERFSAQQFPDLHSELNLSSLELGDSALYFCASSTRTGSTDTQYFGPGTRLTVL.

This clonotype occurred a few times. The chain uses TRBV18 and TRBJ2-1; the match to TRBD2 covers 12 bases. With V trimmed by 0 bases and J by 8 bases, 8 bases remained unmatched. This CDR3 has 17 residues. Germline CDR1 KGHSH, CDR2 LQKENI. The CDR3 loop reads CASSPPPSGRASYEQFF. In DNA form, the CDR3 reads TGTGCCAGCTCACCACCTCCTAGCGGGAGGGCCTCATATGAGCAGTTCTTC.

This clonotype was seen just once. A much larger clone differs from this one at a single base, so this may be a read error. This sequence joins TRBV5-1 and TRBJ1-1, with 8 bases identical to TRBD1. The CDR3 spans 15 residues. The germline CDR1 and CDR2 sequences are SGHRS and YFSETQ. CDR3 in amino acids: CPSSFRTGIETEAFF. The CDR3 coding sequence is TGCCCCAGCAGCTTCCGGACAGGGATCGAAACTGAAGCTTTCTTT.

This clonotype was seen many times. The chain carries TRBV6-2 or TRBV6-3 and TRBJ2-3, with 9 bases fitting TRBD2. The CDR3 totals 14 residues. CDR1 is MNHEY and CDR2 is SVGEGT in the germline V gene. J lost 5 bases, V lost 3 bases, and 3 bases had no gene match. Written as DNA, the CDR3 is TGTGCCAGCAGTTATAGCGGGAGTGGAGATACGCAGTATTTT. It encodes CASSYSGSGDTQYF.

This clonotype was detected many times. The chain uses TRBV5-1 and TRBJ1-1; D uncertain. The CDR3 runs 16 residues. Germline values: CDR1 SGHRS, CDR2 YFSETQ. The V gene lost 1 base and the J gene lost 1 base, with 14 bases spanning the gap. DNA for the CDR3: TGCGCCAGCAGCTTGTTTCACGGGGAATCGAACACTGAAGCTTTCTTT. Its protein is CASSLFHGESNTEAFF. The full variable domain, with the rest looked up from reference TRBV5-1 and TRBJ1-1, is KAGVTQTPRYLIKTRGQQVTLSCSPISGHRSVSWYQQTPGQGLQFLFEYFSETQRNKGNFPGRFSGRQFSNSRSEMNVSTLELGDSALYLCASSLFHGESNTEAFFGQGTRLTVV.

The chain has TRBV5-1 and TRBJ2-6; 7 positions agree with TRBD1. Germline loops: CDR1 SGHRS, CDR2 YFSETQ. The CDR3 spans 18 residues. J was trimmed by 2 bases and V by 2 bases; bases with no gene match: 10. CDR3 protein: CASSFPGGDSTGANVLTF. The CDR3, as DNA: TGCGCCAGCAGCTTTCCAGGGGGAGACTCTACTGGGGCCAACGTCCTGACTTTC.

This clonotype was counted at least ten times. The CDR3 nucleotides read TGTGCCAGCAGCCTGATAAGGGGACGACAGGTCATCTCCTACGAGCAGTACTTC. Its protein product is CASSLIRGRQVISYEQYF. This rearrangement joins TRBV5-6 to TRBJ2-7; perhaps TRBD1 as D (6 bases). This CDR3 region has 18 residues. Germline CDR1 is SGHDT and CDR2 is YYEEEE. V lost 4 bases and J lost 0, with 23 bases in between.